This TCR beta chain emerged from a study of cytomegalovirus exposure and HLA in healthy donors. The primer mix had 60 Vbeta and 13 Jbeta primers. Here immunoSEQ multiplex PCR was the method, and the copy in TCRdb shows in-frame clones only, minus some. The sample includes more than 90,000 clones, roughly 72% of them seen just once. This TCR was recovered from a man aged 30-40 years in good health and CMV-seronegative. Sample: PBMCs.

Here the CDR3 reads CASSETGWNTGELFF. The CDR3, as DNA: TGTGCCAGCAGTGAAACAGGGTGGAACACCGGGGAGCTGTTTTTT. The rearrangement uses TRBV6-1 and TRBJ2-2, with a possible D match to TRBD1 (6 bases). CDR1 is MNHNS, CDR2 SASEGT, per germline. The CDR3 has 15 residues. V was pared by 2 bases and J by 1 base, with 8 bases between.